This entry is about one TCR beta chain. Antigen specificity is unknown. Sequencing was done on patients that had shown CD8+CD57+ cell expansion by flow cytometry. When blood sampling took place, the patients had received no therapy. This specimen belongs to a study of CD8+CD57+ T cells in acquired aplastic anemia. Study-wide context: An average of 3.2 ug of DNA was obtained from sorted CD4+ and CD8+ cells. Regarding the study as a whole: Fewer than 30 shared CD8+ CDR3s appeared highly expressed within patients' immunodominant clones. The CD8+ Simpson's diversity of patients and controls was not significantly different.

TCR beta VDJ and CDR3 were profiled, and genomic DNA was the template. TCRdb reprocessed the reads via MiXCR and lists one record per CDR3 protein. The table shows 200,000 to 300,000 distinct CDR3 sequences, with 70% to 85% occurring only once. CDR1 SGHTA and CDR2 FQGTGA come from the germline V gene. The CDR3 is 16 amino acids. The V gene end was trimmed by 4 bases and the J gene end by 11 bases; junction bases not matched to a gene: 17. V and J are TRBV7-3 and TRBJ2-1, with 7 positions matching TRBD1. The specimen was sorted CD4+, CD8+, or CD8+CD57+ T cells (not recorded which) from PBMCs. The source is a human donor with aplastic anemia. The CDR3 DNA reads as TGTGCCAGCAGCTGTCAAGGGGGCGCCGCAGACACGCAGCAGTTCTTC. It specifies CASSCQGGAADTQQFF. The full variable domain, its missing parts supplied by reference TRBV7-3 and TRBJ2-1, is GAGVSQTPSNKVTEKGKYVELRCDPISGHTALYWYRQSLGQGPEFLIYFQGTGAADDSGLPNDRFFAVRPEGSVSTLKIQRTERGDSAVYLCASSCQGGAADTQQFFGPGTRLTVL.